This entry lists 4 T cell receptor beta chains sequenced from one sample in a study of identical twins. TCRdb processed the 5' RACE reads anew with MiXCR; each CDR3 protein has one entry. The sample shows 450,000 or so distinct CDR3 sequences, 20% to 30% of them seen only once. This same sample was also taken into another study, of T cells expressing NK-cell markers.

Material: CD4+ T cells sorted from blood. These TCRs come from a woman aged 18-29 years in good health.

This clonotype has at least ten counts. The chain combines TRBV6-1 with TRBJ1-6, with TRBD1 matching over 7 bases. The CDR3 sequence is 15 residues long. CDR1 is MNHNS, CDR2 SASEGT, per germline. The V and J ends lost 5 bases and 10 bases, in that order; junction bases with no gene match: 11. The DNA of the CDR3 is TGTGCCAGCAGTCCCGCCACAGGGGTTCACTCACCCCTCCACTTT. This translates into CASSPATGVHSPLHF.

CDR3: CASSLFWQRSNEQFF. The CDR3 DNA follows: TGCGCCAGCAGCTTGTTTTGGCAGCGCAGTAATGAGCAGTTCTTC. The chain recombines TRBV5-1 with TRBJ2-1; D call uncertain. The CDR3 runs 15 residues. Germline CDR1 and CDR2: SGHRS and YFSETQ. Trimming pared 1 base from V and 7 bases from J, leaving 15 bases between.

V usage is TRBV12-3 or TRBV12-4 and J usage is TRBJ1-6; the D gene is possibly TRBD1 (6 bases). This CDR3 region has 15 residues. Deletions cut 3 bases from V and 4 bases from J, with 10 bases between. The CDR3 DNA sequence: TGTGCCAGCAGTTTGGGGGGCCCGTATAATTCACCCCTCCACTTT. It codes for CASSLGGPYNSPLHF.

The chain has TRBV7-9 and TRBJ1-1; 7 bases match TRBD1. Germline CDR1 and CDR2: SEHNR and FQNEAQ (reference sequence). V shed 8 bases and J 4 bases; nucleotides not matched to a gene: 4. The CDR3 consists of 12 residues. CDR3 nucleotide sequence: TGTGCCAGCGCCGCAGGGGGCACTGAAGCTTTCTTT. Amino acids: CASAAGGTEAFF.